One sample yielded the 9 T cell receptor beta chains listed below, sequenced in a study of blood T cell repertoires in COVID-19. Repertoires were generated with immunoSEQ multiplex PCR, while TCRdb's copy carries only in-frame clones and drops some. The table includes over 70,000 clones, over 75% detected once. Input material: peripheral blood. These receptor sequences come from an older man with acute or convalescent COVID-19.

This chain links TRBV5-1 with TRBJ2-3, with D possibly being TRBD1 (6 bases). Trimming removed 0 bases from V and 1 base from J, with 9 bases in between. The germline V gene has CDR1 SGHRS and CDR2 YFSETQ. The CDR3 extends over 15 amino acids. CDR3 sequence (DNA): TGCGCCAGCAGCTTGGCAGGGGACCGCACAGATACGCAGTATTTT. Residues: CASSLAGDRTDTQYF. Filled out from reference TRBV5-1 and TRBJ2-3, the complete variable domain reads KAGVTQTPRYLIKTRGQQVTLSCSPISGHRSVSWYQQTPGQGLQFLFEYFSETQRNKGNFPGRFSGRQFSNSRSEMNVSTLELGDSALYLCASSLAGDRTDTQYFGPGTRLTVL.

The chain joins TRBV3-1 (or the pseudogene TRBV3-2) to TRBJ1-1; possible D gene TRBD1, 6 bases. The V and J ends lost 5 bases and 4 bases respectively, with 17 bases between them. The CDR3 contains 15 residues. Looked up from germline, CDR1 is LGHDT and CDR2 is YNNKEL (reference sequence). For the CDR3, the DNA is TGTGCCAGCAGCTCGAGGGGGGGGTTGGGCACTGAAGCTTTCTTT. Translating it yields CASSSRGGLGTEAFF.

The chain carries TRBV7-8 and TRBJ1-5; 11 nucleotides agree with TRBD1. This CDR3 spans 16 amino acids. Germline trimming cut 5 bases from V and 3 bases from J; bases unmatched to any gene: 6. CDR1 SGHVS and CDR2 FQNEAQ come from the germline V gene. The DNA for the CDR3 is TGTGCCAGCAGCCGGAGGGACAGGGGGAACAATCAGCCCCAGCATTTT. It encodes CASSRRDRGNNQPQHF.

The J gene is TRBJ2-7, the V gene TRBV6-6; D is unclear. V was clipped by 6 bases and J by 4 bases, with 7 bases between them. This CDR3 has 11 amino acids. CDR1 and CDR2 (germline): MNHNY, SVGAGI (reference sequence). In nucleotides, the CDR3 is TGTGCCAGCAGCGCCGGTTACGAGCAGTACTTC. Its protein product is CASSAGYEQYF.

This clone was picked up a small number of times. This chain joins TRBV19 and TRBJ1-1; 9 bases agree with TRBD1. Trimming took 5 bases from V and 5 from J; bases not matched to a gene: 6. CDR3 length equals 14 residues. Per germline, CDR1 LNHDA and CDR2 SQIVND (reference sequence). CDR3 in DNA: TGTGCCAGTAGTTCCCGGACAGGGGTGACTGAAGCTTTCTTT. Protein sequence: CASSSRTGVTEAFF.

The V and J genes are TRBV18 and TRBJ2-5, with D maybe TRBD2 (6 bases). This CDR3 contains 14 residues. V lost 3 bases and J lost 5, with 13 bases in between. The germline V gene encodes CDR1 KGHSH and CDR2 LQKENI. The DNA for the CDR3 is TGTGCCAGCTCACCCTTTAGCGGAGGGGAGACCCAGTACTTC. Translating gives CASSPFSGGETQYF.

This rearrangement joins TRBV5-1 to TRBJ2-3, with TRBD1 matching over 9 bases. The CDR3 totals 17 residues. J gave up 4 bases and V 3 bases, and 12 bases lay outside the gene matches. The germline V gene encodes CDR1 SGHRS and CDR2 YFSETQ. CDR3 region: CASSWRPGQGKSDTQYF. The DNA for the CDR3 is TGCGCCAGCAGCTGGAGGCCGGGACAGGGCAAATCAGATACGCAGTATTTT.

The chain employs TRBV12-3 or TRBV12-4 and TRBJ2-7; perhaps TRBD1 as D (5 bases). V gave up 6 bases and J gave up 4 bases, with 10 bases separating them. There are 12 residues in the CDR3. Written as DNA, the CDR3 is TGTGCCAGCAGCCTACAGGTTTACGAGCAGTACTTC. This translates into CASSLQVYEQYF.

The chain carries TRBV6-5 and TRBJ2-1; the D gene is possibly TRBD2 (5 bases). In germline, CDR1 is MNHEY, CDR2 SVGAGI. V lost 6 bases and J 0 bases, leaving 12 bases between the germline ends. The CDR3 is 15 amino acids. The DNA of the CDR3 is TGTGCCAGCAGGAGAGCGGTTAACTCCTACAATGAGCAGTTCTTC. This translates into CASRRAVNSYNEQFF.